This T cell receptor beta chain was identified in a study of cytomegalovirus exposure and HLA in healthy donors. Comment on this clone: Its antigen is unknown.

The germline CDR1 and CDR2 sequences are LNHDA and SQIVND (reference sequence). Trimming took 0 bases from V and 1 from J, leaving 10 bases between them. This CDR3 spans 15 amino acids. Study-level points and caveats: Excluded: some indistinguishable V segments such as TRBV6-2 and TRBV6-3.

PCR used 60 Vbeta primers and 13 Jbeta primers. TCRdb's copy holds only in-frame clones and misses some; the assay was immunoSEQ multiplex PCR. The sample contains about 170,000 clones, 82% of which appear only once. This TCR was sampled from a male donor in good health and CMV-seronegative. The chain couples TRBV19 to TRBJ2-7; possibly TRBD1 for D (7 bases). Sequencing used PBMCs. This CDR3 reads CASSIDPGGSYEQYF. The DNA for the CDR3 is TGTGCCAGTAGTATAGACCCAGGGGGGTCCTACGAGCAGTACTTC.